This is a list of T cell receptor beta chains from one sample in a study of regulatory T cells in long-lasting Graves disease. TCRdb fed the multiplex PCR reads into MiXCR, producing one record per CDR3 protein. The sample lists hundreds of thousands of distinct CDR3 sequences; around 13% were seen once. The same specimen was also included in a second study, on T cells in Graves' hyperthyroidism and ophthalmopathy.

The sequenced sample was peripheral blood mononuclear cells (PBMCs), obtained at new diagnosis, from a patient treated with antithyroid drugs. All receptors derive from a woman in her 30s with Graves disease. The CDR3 runs from the conserved cysteine through the conserved F or W. The D gene is left open where the match is weak. The size field is filled for only some rows; it gives once, few, many or a size class.

. | TRBJ2-1 | TRBD2 | TRBV20-1 | TGCAGTGCTACTTACTCAACCGGGACTAGCGGCCGAGAGGGGGGCTCCTACAATGAGCAGTTCTTC | CSATYSTGTSGREGGSYNEQFF
many | TRBJ1-4 | . | TRBV2 | TGTGCCAGCAGTGAAGAGGGGCTTGCAACTAATGAAAAACTGTTTTTT | CASSEEGLATNEKLFF
. | TRBJ2-7 | . | TRBV6-2/TRBV6-3 | TGTGCCAGCAGTTACTCGACCGGGACCTACGAGCAGTACTTC | CASSYSTGTYEQYF
many | TRBJ2-2 | . | TRBV12-5 | TGTGCTAGTGGTTTGGTACGGCTAGGGGAAGGTGTCGGGGAGCTGTTTTTT | CASGLVRLGEGVGELFF
many | TRBJ2-1 | . | TRBV7-2 | TGTGCCAGCAGCGCCGGTATCGCTACCCACAATGAGCAGTTCTTC | CASSAGIATHNEQFF
many | TRBJ1-4 | TRBD1 | TRBV20-1 | TGCAGTACGGGGGAGACAGGGGCTAATGAAAAACTGTTTTTT | CSTGETGANEKLFF
few | TRBJ2-3 | . | TRBV5-1 | TGCGCCAGCAGCTTGTGGGGGGCGGAAGATACGCAGTATTTT | CASSLWGAEDTQYF
many | TRBJ2-2 | . | TRBV11-2 | TGTGCCAGCAGCTTCCAGCCGGACAGCAACACCGGGGAGCTGTTTTTT | CASSFQPDSNTGELFF
few | TRBJ2-1 | TRBD2 | TRBV10-2 | TGCGCCAGCAGTGTTACCAGCGGGAGTGTGGGTGAGCAGTTCTTC | CASSVTSGSVGEQFF
many | TRBJ2-5 | TRBD1 | TRBV19 | TGTGCCAGTACGAGCCCCGGACAGGGTTTGAAGACCCAGTACTTC | CASTSPGQGLKTQYF
few | TRBJ2-3 | TRBD2 | TRBV6-2/TRBV6-3 | TGTGCCAGCGGGGGACTAGCGGGAGTCGCAGATACGCAGTATTTT | CASGGLAGVADTQYF
many | TRBJ2-7 | . | TRBV27 | TGTGCCAGCAGTTCATCACCCGTCCACGAGCAGTACTTC | CASSSSPVHEQYF
few | TRBJ2-2 | . | TRBV2 | TGTGCCAGCACCCGGACGTCCGGGGAGCTGTTTTTT | CASTRTSGELFF
many | TRBJ2-5 | . | TRBV7-9 | TGTGCCAGCAGCCCAGGGACAAGTCAAGAGACCCAGTACTTC | CASSPGTSQETQYF
many | TRBJ2-5 | TRBD2 | TRBV2 | TGTGCCAGCAGTGAGATGACGGGGGGAGAGACCCAGTACTTC | CASSEMTGGETQYF
few | TRBJ1-2 | . | TRBV29-1 | TGCAGCGGGGGAGGTCTGGCTGGCTACACCTTC | CSGGGLAGYTF
many | TRBJ2-1 | . | TRBV15 | TGTGCCACCAGCAGAGGCCCAAAGCCGGGGGACTTTACCTACAATGAGCAGTTCTTC | CATSRGPKPGDFTYNEQFF
. | TRBJ2-5 | TRBD2 | TRBV29-1 | TGCAGCGTTGAAATTGGGACTAGAAAAGAGACCCAGTACTTC | CSVEIGTRKETQYF
many | TRBJ1-1 | . | TRBV7-9 | TGTGCCAGCAGCTCAGCGGGCGTTTATGAAGCTTTCTTT | CASSSAGVYEAFF
many | TRBJ2-3 | . | TRBV11-1 | TGTGCCAGCAGCTTAGCGGAAGGCACAGATACGCAGTATTTT | CASSLAEGTDTQYF
few | TRBJ2-7 | . | TRBV7-9 | TGTGCCAGCAGCTTGGACAGCTGGTATAATACCTACGAGCAGTACTTC | CASSLDSWYNTYEQYF
many | TRBJ2-1 | . | TRBV11-2 | TGTGCCAGCAGCGCGACTAGTTGGGGCAATGAGCAGTTCTTC | CASSATSWGNEQFF
many | TRBJ2-5 | . | TRBV28 | TGTGCCAGCCACCCGGGGCATCTTGGGCAAGAGACCCAGTACTTC | CASHPGHLGQETQYF
many | TRBJ2-7 | . | TRBV7-9 | TGTGCCAGCAGCTCCCGTGGTTACGAGCAGTACTTC | CASSSRGYEQYF
many | TRBJ2-3 | TRBD2 | TRBV7-3 | TGTGCCAGCAGCTTAACAATTAGCGGGAGCACAGATACGCAGTATTTT | CASSLTISGSTDTQYF
many | TRBJ1-5 | . | TRBV28 | TGTGCCAGCAGGGACAGCTACAAGAATCAGCCCCAGCATTTT | CASRDSYKNQPQHF
. | TRBJ2-1 | . | TRBV28 | TGTGCCAGCAGTTCCCCTCCCGTCAATGAGCAGTTCTTC | CASSSPPVNEQFF
many | TRBJ2-1 | . | TRBV19 | TGTGCCAGTAGCTCCTCCATAGGGTCCTACAATGAGCAGTTCTTC | CASSSSIGSYNEQFF
. | TRBJ1-2 | TRBD1 | TRBV2 | TGTGCCAGCAGTCCCGGGACAGGCGACACCTACTATGGCTACACCTTC | CASSPGTGDTYYGYTF
many | TRBJ2-3 | TRBD1 | TRBV28 | TGTGCCAGCAGCAAGGCTACAGGGGCAGATACGCAGTATTTT | CASSKATGADTQYF